This TCR beta chain emerged from a study of blood T cell repertoires in COVID-19. Germline trimming cut 7 bases from V and 3 bases from J; bases unmatched to any gene: 8. The CDR3 extends over 13 amino acids. CDR1 and CDR2 from the germline V gene are SQVTM and ANQGSEA. In the study's own analysis: Reference gene primer amplification gave nucleated cell count estimates. Some clones are missing from TCRdb's copy, which holds only in-frame ones; the method was immunoSEQ multiplex PCR. V and J calls and clone size are as listed in that table; D and trimming were resolved from the DNA. The data hold around 250,000 clones, with approximately 85% observed a single time. Participants' own reports of clinical history determined their cohort assignment.

V gene TRBV29-1 combines with J gene TRBJ1-1; TRBD1 aligns across 7 bases. Sample: PBMCs or T cells enriched from blood (not recorded which). The sequence was collected from a woman between 50 and 59 years old who had recovered from COVID-19. As DNA, the CDR3 is TGCAGCGGCGAACTACAGGGGTACACTGAAGCTTTCTTT. It is translated as CSGELQGYTEAFF.